This T cell receptor (beta chain) was captured by sequencing in a study of shared clonotypes between healthy human individuals. Sequencing was performed with immunoSEQ multiplex PCR; in TCRdb, only in-frame clones are kept and a portion is missing. The sample consists of under 2,500,000 clones, 95% of them appearing once. This CDR3 comprises 15 residues. Trimming removed 0 bases from V and 2 bases from J, with 10 bases in between. Germline V gene data show CDR1 as MGHRA and CDR2 as YSYEKL. The chain has TRBV4-1 and TRBJ2-5, with D possibly TRBD1 on 6 matching bases. The sequenced material came from naive CD4+ T cells sorted from blood. Subset reported: CD45RA+ positively selected. The TCR originated in a man aged 18 to 35 in good health. CDR3 region: CASSQDRGWQETQYF. Here the CDR3 DNA reads TGCGCCAGCAGCCAAGACAGGGGTTGGCAAGAGACCCAGTACTTC.